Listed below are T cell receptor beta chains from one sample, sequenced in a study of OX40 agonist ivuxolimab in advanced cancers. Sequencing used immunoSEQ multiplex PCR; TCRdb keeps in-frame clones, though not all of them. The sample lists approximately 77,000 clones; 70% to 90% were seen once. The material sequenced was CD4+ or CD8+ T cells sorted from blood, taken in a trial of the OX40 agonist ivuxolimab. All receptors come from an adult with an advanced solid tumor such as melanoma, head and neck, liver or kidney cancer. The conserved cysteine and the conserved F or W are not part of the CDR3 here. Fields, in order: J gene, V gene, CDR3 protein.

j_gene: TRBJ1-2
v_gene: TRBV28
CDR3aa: ASSPPDRGSNYGYT

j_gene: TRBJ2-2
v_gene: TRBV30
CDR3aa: AWSKSAGELF

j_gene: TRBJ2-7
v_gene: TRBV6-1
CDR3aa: ASSENFGSSGYEQY

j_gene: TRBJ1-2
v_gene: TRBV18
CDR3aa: ASSPLSGQVNGYT

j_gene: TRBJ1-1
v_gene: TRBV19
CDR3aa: ASSTMGEAF

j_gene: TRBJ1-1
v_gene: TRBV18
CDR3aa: ASSPLTENTEAF

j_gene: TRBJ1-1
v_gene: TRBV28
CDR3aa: ASSLQGRGAEAF

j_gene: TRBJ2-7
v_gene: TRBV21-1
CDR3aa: ASSPYRAFYEQY

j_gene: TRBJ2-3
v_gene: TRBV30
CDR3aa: AWSPSSGGSDTQY

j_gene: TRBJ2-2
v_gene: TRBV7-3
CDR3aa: ASSLAGGSVTGELF

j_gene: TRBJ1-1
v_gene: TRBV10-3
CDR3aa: AISEGTGGAKAF

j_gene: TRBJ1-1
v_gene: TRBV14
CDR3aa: ASQSLSLRGQNTEAF

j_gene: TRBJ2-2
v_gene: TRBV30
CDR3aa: ALAGPNTGELF

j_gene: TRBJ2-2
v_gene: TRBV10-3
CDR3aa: AIRSPDRTGELF

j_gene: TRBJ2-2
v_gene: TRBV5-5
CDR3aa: ASTTTVDRATGELF

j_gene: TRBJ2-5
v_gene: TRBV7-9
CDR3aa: ASSLWAGQETQY

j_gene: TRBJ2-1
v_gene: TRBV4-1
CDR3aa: ASSQDPPGQGARVGFRNEQF

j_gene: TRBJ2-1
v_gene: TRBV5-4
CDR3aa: ASSSTVDDEQF

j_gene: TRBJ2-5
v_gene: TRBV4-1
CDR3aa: ASSPQRGRNQETQY

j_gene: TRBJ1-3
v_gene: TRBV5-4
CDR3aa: ASSLTGFGSGNTIY

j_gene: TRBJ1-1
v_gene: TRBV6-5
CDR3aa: ASSRDRGENTEAF

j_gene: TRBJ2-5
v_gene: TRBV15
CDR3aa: ATSGAGNRPAETQY

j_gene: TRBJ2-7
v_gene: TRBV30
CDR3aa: AWKLGGGSYEQY

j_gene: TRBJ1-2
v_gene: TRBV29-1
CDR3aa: SVTIRQGPLSNYGYT

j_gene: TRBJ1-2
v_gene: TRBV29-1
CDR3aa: SVSRTGRGGGYT

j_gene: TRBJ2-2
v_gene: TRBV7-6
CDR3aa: ASSLAISRYTGELF

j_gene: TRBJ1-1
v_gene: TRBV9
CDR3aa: ASSVASRNTEAF

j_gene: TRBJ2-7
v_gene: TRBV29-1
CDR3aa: SVEDGAPRS

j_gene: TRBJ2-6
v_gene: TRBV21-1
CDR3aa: ASSKGKGLHSGANVLT

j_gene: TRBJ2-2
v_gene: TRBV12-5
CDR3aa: ASGRGGGTQVTGELF

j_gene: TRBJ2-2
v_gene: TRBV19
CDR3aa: ASRARELF

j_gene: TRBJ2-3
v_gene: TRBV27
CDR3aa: ASSPGTGAVSSTDTQY

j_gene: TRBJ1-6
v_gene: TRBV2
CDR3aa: ASRGTGDSPLH

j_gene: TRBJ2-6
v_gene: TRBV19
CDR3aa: ASSILWQGGSGANVLT

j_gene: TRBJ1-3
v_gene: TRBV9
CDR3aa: ASSVGTSGNTIY

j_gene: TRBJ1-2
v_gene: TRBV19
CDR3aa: ASSMWRSGGYT

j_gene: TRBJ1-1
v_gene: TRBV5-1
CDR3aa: ASRFWGGRNTEAF

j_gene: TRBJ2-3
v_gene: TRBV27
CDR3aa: ASSLSGGLAGAVDTQY

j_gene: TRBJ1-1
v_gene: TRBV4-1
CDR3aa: ASSQEGGRIDTEAF